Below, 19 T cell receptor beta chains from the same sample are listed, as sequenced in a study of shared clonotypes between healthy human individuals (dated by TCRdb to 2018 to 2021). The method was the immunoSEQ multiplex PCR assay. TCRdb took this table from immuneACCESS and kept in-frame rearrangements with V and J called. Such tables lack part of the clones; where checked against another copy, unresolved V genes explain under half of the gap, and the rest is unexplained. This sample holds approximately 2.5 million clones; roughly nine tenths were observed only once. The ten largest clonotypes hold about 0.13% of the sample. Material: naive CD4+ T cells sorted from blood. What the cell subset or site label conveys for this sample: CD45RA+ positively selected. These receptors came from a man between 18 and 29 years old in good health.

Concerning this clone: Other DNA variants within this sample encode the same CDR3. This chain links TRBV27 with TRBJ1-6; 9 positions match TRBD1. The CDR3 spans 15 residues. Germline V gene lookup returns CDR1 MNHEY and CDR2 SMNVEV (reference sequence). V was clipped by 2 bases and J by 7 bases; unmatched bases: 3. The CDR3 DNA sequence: TGTGCCAGCAGTTTAGGGACAGGGCGGAATTCACCCCTCCACTTT. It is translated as CASSLGTGRNSPLHF.

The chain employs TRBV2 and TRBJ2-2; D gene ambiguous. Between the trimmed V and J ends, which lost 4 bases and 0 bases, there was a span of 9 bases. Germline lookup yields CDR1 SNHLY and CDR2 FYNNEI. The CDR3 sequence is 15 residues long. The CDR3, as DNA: TGTGCCAGCAGTGGTCCGTCGGCGAACACCGGGGAGCTGTTTTTT. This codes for CASSGPSANTGELFF.

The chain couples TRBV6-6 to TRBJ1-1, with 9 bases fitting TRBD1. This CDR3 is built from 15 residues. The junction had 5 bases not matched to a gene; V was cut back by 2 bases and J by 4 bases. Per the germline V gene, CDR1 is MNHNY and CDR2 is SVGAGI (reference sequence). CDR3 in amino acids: CASSYRGQGVTEAFF. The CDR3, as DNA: TGTGCCAGCAGTTACAGGGGACAGGGAGTCACTGAAGCTTTCTTT.

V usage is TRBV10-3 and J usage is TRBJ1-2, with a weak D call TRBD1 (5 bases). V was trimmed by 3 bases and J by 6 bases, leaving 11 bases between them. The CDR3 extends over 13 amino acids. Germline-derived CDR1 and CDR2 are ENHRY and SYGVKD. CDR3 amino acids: CAISDPTDNGYTF. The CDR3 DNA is TGTGCCATCAGTGATCCGACAGATAATGGCTACACCTTC.

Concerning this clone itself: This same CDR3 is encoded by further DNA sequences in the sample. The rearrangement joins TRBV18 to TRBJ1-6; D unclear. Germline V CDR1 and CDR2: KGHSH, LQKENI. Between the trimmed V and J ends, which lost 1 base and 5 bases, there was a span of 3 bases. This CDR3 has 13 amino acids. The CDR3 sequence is CASSPLDNSPLHF. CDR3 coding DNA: TGTGCCAGCTCACCACTAGATAATTCACCCCTCCACTTT. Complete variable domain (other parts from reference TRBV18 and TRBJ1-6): NAGVMQNPRHLVRRRGQEARLRCSPMKGHSHVYWYRQLPEEGLKFMVYLQKENIIDESGMPKERFSAEFPKEGPSILRIQQVVRGDSAAYFCASSPLDNSPLHFGNGTRLTVT.

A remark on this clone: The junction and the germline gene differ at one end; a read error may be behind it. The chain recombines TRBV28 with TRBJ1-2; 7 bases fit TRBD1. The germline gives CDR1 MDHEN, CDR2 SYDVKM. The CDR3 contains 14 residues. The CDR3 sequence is CAGRSTGDGYGYTF. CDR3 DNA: TGTGCCGGCAGGAGCACAGGGGATGGCTATGGCTACACCTTC.

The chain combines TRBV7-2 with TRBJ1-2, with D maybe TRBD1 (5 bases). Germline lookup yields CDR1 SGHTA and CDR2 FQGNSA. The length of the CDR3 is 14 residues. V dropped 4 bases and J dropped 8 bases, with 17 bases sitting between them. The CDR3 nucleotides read TGTGCCAGCAGCTACGGGACGTTTATCGGAGGCTACACCTTC. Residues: CASSYGTFIGGYTF.

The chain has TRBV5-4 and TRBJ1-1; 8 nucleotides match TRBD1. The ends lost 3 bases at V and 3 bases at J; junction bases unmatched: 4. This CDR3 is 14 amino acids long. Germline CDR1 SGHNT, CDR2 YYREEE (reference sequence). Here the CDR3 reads CASSSNRGDTEAFF. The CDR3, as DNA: TGTGCCAGCAGCTCTAACAGGGGGGACACTGAAGCTTTCTTT.

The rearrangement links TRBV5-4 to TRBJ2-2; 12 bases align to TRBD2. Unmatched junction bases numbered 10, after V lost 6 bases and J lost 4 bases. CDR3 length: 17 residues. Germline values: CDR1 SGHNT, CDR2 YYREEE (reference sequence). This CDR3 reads CASTLASGGAATGELFF. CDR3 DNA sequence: TGTGCCAGCACCCTGGCTAGCGGGGGGGCGGCCACCGGGGAGCTGTTTTTT. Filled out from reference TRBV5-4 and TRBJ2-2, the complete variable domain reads ETGVTQSPTHLIKTRGQQVTLRCSSQSGHNTVSWYQQALGQGPQFIFQYYREEENGRGNFPPRFSGLQFPNYSSELNVNALELDDSALYLCASTLASGGAATGELFFGEGSRLTVL.

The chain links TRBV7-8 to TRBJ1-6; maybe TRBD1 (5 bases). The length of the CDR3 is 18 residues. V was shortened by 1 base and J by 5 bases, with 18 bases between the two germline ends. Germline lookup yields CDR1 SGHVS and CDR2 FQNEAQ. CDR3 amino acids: CASSLVSQGGIDNSPLHF. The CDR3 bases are TGTGCCAGCAGCTTAGTGTCGCAGGGCGGTATCGATAATTCACCCCTCCACTTT.

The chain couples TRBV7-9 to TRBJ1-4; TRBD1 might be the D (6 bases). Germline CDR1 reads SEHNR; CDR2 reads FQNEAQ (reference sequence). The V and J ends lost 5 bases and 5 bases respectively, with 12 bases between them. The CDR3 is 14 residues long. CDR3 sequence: CASSPHRENEKLFF. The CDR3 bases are TGTGCCAGCAGCCCGCACAGGGAAAATGAAAAACTGTTTTTT.

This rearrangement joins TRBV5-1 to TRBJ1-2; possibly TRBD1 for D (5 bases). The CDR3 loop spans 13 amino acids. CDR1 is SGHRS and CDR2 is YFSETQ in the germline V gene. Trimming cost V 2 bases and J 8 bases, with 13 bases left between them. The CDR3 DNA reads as TGCGCCAGCAGCTTACCTTCAGGGTTGGGCTACACCTTC. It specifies CASSLPSGLGYTF. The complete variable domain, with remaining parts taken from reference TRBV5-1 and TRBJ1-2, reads KAGVTQTPRYLIKTRGQQVTLSCSPISGHRSVSWYQQTPGQGLQFLFEYFSETQRNKGNFPGRFSGRQFSNSRSEMNVSTLELGDSALYLCASSLPSGLGYTFGSGTRLTVV.

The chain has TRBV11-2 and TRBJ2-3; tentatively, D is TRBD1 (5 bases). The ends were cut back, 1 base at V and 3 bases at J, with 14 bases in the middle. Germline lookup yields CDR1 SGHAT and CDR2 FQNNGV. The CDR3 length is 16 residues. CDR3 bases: TGTGCCAGCAGCTTAGTCGGCAGGGTAATGACAGATACGCAGTATTTT. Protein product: CASSLVGRVMTDTQYF.

This CDR3 is CASSGGPGLTFGLVQYF. For the CDR3, the DNA is TGTGCCAGCAGCGGGGGGCCCGGACTCACGTTCGGGCTCGTCCAGTACTTC. The rearrangement joins TRBV9 to TRBJ2-7, with a weak D call TRBD1 (6 bases). The CDR3 covers 17 residues. V was cut by 3 bases and J by 10 bases, with 29 bases left in between. Per the germline V gene, CDR1 is SGDLS and CDR2 is YYNGEE. Using reference TRBV9 and TRBJ2-7 for the parts outside the CDR3, the full variable domain is DSGVTQTPKHLITATGQRVTLRCSPRSGDLSVYWYQQSLDQGLQFLIQYYNGEERAKGNILERFSAQQFPDLHSELNLSSLELGDSALYFCASSGGPGLTFGLVQYFGPGTRLTVT.

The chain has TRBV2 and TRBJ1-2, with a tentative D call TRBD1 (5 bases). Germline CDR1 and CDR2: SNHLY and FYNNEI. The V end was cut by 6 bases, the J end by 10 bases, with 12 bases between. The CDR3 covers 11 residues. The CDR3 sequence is CASRKTATYTF. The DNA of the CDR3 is TGTGCCAGCAGAAAGACAGCTACCTACACCTTC.

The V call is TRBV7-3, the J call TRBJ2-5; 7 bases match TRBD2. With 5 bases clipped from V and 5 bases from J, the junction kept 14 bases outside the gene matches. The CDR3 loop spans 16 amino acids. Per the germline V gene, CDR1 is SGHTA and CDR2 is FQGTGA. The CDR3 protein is CASSQKGGFNYETQYF. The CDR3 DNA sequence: TGTGCCAGCAGCCAAAAGGGAGGGTTTAACTATGAGACCCAGTACTTC. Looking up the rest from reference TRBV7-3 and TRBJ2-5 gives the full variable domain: GAGVSQTPSNKVTEKGKYVELRCDPISGHTALYWYRQSLGQGPEFLIYFQGTGAADDSGLPNDRFFAVRPEGSVSTLKIQRTERGDSAVYLCASSQKGGFNYETQYFGPGTRLLVL.

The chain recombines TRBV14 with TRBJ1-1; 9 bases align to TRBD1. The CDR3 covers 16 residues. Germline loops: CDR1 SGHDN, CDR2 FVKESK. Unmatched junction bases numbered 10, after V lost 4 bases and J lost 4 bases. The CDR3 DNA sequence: TGTGCCAGCAGCCTGGGGACAGGGAAGTCGGGCACTGAAGCTTTCTTT. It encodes CASSLGTGKSGTEAFF.

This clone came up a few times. The chain's CDR3 is CASSLTSGSGELFF. CDR3 DNA sequence: TGCGCCAGCAGCCTGACTAGCGGCTCCGGGGAGCTGTTTTTT. The chain links TRBV4-1 to TRBJ2-2; 9 bases fit TRBD2. Unmatched junction bases numbered 3, after V lost 4 bases and J lost 6 bases. CDR1 is MGHRA and CDR2 is YSYEKL in the germline V gene. The CDR3 consists of 14 residues.

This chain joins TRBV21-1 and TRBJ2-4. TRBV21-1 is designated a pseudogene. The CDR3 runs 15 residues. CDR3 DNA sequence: TGTGCCAGCAGCAAAGTTGGGGGACCCCAAAACATTCAGTACTTC. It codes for CASSKVGGPQNIQYF.